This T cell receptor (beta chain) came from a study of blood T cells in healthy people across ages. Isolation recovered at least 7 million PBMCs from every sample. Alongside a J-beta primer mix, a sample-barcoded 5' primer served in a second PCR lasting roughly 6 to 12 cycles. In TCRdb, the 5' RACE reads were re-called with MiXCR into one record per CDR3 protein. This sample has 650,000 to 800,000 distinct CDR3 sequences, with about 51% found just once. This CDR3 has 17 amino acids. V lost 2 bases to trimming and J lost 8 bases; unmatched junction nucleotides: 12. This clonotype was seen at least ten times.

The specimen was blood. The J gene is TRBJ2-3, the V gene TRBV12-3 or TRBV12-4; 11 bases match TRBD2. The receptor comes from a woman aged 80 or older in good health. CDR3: CASSLKGPLAGGSTQYF. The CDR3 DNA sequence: TGTGCCAGCAGTTTAAAGGGGCCGCTAGCGGGAGGTAGTACGCAGTATTTT.